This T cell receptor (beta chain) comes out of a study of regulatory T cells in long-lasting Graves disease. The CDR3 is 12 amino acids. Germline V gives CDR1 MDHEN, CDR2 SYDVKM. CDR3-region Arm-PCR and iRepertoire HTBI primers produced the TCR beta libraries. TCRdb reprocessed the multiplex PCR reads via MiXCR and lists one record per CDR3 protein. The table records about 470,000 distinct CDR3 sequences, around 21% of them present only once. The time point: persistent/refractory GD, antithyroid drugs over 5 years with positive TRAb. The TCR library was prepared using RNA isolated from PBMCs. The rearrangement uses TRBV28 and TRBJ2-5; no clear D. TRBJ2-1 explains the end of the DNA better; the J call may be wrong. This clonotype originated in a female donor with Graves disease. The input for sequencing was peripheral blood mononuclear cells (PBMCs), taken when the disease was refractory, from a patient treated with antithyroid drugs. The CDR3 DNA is TGTGCCAGCAGTTTAGTGCAAAATGAGCAGTTCTTC. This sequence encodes CASSLVQNEQFF.